This passage covers 9 T cell receptor beta chains from one sample sequenced in a study of T-cell memory formation after mild COVID-19. MiXCR, run by TCRdb on the 5' RACE reads, gives a single entry per CDR3 protein. The sample holds some 490,000 distinct CDR3 sequences, roughly 18% seen once. The sample comprised PBMCs or a T cell subset sorted from them (not recorded which). These receptors all stem from an adult woman who had mild COVID-19 (a few samples of this study predate the infection). Cell type and time point are not known.

The gene calls are TRBV7-9 and TRBJ2-7; TRBD1 might be the D (6 bases). Trimming left V 5 bases short and J 4 bases short, with 12 bases between. CDR3 length equals 13 residues. Per germline, CDR1 SEHNR and CDR2 FQNEAQ (reference sequence). This CDR3 reads CASSPWGHYEQYF. The DNA of the CDR3 is TGTGCCAGCAGCCCCTGGGGACATTACGAGCAGTACTTC.

A few counts support this clonotype. The chain is built from TRBV12-3 or TRBV12-4 and TRBJ1-5, with no clear D. The CDR3 covers 13 residues. V lost 3 bases, J lost 4 bases, and 7 bases lay in between. The CDR3 region is CASSFRINQPQHF. CDR3 bases: TGTGCCAGCAGTTTCCGGATAAATCAGCCCCAGCATTTT.

The chain employs TRBV25-1 and TRBJ2-7, with D tentatively TRBD1 or TRBD2 (5 bases each). CDR3 length: 15 residues. V shed 3 bases and J shed 5 bases, with 17 bases lying between them. Germline loops: CDR1 MGHDK, CDR2 SYGVNS. CDR3 DNA: TGTGCCAGCAGTGAGCTTGGGGGTCTAGGGAACGAGCAGTACTTC. Residues: CASSELGGLGNEQYF.

V usage is TRBV12-3 or TRBV12-4 and J usage is TRBJ2-1; 10 nucleotides align to TRBD2. The CDR3 length is 17 residues. V lost 0 bases and J lost 3; bases outside the gene matches: 5. CDR3 amino acids: CASSLAIAGGLYNEQFF. The CDR3 DNA is TGTGCCAGCAGTTTAGCGATAGCGGGGGGACTCTACAATGAGCAGTTCTTC.

This clonotype was counted between two and nine times. This chain uses TRBV9 with TRBJ2-1, with D perhaps matching TRBD1 or TRBD2 (5 bases each). V dropped 5 bases and J dropped 8 bases, with 17 bases sitting between them. CDR1 and CDR2 from the germline V gene are SGDLS and YYNGEE. CDR3 length: 14 residues. In DNA, the CDR3 is TGTGCCAGCAGTCGTTCCGGGGCTGAGTATGAGCAGTTCTTC. Protein: CASSRSGAEYEQFF.

The CDR3 nucleotides are TGTGCCAGCAGGACAACAGGGGGTTCCTACAATGAGCAGTTCTTC. Protein product: CASRTTGGSYNEQFF. The genes are TRBV12-3 or TRBV12-4 and TRBJ2-1, with TRBD1 identical over 8 bases. Losses at the gene ends were 6 bases for V and 1 base for J; bases not matched to a gene: 5. This CDR3 region has 15 residues.

There are many counts of this clonotype. The rearrangement links TRBV7-9 to TRBJ2-7; the match to TRBD2 covers 7 bases. This CDR3 has 14 residues. The V gene's germline CDR1 is SEHNR and CDR2 FQNEAQ (reference sequence). V gave up 8 bases and J gave up 3 bases; unmatched junction bases: 10. CDR3 region: CASAGLAALYEQYF. Here the CDR3 DNA reads TGTGCCAGCGCGGGTCTAGCGGCGCTCTACGAGCAGTACTTC. The variable domain in full, completed from reference TRBV7-9 and TRBJ2-7, reads DTGVSQNPRHKITKRGQNVTFRCDPISEHNRLYWYRQTLGQGPEFLTYFQNEAQLEKSRLLSDRFSAERPKGSFSTLEIQRTEQGDSAMYLCASAGLAALYEQYFGPGTRLTVT.

CDR3 sequence: CSARSGVHNEQFF. The CDR3 bases are TGCAGTGCTAGATCCGGGGTTCACAATGAGCAGTTCTTC. The chain recombines TRBV20-1 with TRBJ2-1; TRBD2 is a possible D gene (5 bases). The germline V gene has CDR1 DFQATT and CDR2 SNEGSKA (reference sequence). This CDR3 comprises 13 residues. V lost 2 bases and J lost 5, with 10 bases in between.

The chain uses TRBV6-6 and TRBJ2-7, with D possibly matching TRBD2 (6 bases). V was trimmed by 8 bases and J by 1 base, leaving 15 bases between them. This CDR3 region has 14 residues. Germline values: CDR1 MNHNY, CDR2 SVGAGI (reference sequence). CDR3 loop: CASSGDFPSYEQYF. The DNA of the CDR3 is TGTGCCAGCTCCGGGGACTTCCCATCCTACGAGCAGTACTTC.